A single sample is the source of the 21 T cell receptor beta chains below, sequenced in a study of T-cell reconstitution after alpha-beta-depleted transplantation in children. Unique molecular identifiers were used in preparing the TCRbeta library. MiXCR was run by TCRdb on the PCR reads, yielding one entry per CDR3 protein. The repertoire consists of roughly 200,000 distinct CDR3 sequences, with about 14% occurring once and the leading ten covering 13%. This sample comprised PBMCs from the stem cell graft donor, obtained from the stem cell graft. All receptors derive from a human donor who donated a stem cell graft to a child with acute lymphoblastic leukemia.

This sequence joins TRBV5-5 and TRBJ1-1, with 9 bases identical to TRBD1. V lost 2 bases, J lost 6 bases, and 14 bases stayed unmatched. There are 17 residues in the CDR3. Germline V gives CDR1 SGHKS, CDR2 YYEKEE (reference sequence). CDR3 nucleotide sequence: TGTGCCAGCAGCTTTCGTCTTATGGGACAGGGAGGTCCTGAAGCTTTCTTT. As protein: CASSFRLMGQGGPEAFF. The entire variable domain, with the rest obtained from reference TRBV5-5 and TRBJ1-1, is as follows: DAGVTQSPTHLIKTRGQQVTLRCSPISGHKSVSWYQQVLGQGPQFIFQYYEKEERGRGNFPDRFSARQFPNYSSELNVNALLLGDSALYLCASSFRLMGQGGPEAFFGQGTRLTVV.

This clonotype has a count of ten or more. This chain joins TRBV7-2 and TRBJ2-3, with D maybe TRBD2 (6 bases). CDR3 size: 17 residues. CDR1 is SGHTA and CDR2 is FQGNSA in the germline V gene. V was shortened by 4 bases and J by 3 bases, with 20 bases between the two germline ends. The chain's CDR3 is CASSSVNSGGETDTQYF. In DNA form, the CDR3 reads TGTGCCAGCAGCTCAGTAAATAGCGGAGGGGAGACAGATACGCAGTATTTT.

This clonotype was seen many times. The V gene is TRBV5-6, the J gene TRBJ1-3; 9 bases line up with TRBD1. Unmatched junction bases numbered 7, after V lost 2 bases and J lost 4 bases. This CDR3 has 16 amino acids. The germline CDR1 and CDR2 sequences are SGHDT and YYEEEE. DNA of the CDR3: TGTGCCAGCAGCTTAATCTCCGGGACAGGGGGAAACACCATATATTTT. This codes for CASSLISGTGGNTIYF.

This sequence joins TRBV29-1 and TRBJ2-1, with 8 bases fitting TRBD2. The V and J ends lost 0 bases and 1 base, in that order; junction bases with no gene match: 8. CDR3 length equals 17 residues. Germline V gives CDR1 SQVTM, CDR2 ANQGSEA. In nucleotides, the CDR3 is TGCAGCGTTGAAGACCCCCAGCGGGAGTTGTCCTACAATGAGCAGTTCTTC. The encoded protein is CSVEDPQRELSYNEQFF.

This clonotype came up a few times. CDR3 coding DNA: TGCGCCAGCAGCTCAAACAGGGGGCCCGGGACTGAAGCTTTCTTT. Translating it yields CASSSNRGPGTEAFF. The V gene is TRBV5-1, the J gene TRBJ1-1; TRBD1 matches 9 bases. The CDR3 runs to 15 residues. Germline V CDR1 and CDR2: SGHRS, YFSETQ. V was pared by 3 bases and J by 5 bases, with 8 bases of the junction left unmatched.

The rearrangement joins TRBV27 to TRBJ1-2; 9 nucleotides line up with TRBD1. The ends lost 4 bases at V and 2 bases at J; junction bases unmatched: 2. CDR3 length: 14 residues. Germline values: CDR1 MNHEY, CDR2 SMNVEV (reference sequence). This chain's CDR3 is CASSSTGGNYGYTF. CDR3 DNA sequence: TGTGCCAGCAGTTCGACAGGGGGGAACTATGGCTACACCTTC.

This clonotype was picked up many times. The chain links TRBV5-1 to TRBJ1-4, with no clear D. The CDR3 spans 15 residues. Trimming took off 5 bases at V and 4 bases at J, with 15 bases between the two ends. CDR1 is SGHRS and CDR2 is YFSETQ in the germline V gene. CDR3 amino acids: CASRRTTDYNEKLFF. CDR3 DNA: TGCGCCAGCAGAAGGACGACGGACTATAATGAAAAACTGTTTTTT.

The chain has TRBV5-1 and TRBJ2-3; TRBD2 agrees at 7 bases. Germline values: CDR1 SGHRS, CDR2 YFSETQ. The V and J ends lost 0 bases and 4 bases, in that order; junction bases with no gene match: 8. The CDR3 length is 16 residues. This chain's CDR3 is CASSLGATSSADTQYF. Written as DNA, the CDR3 is TGCGCCAGCAGCTTGGGGGCGACTAGCTCAGCAGATACGCAGTATTTT.

This clonotype was observed at least ten times. The chain joins TRBV7-9 to TRBJ2-5; TRBD2 aligns across 7 bases. The CDR3 contains 17 residues. V lost 5 bases, J lost 4 bases, and 16 bases stayed unmatched. Germline assignment: CDR1 SEHNR and CDR2 FQNEAQ (reference sequence). DNA of the CDR3: TGTGCCAGCAGCCAAGGTCTAGCGGCTATTTTAGGAGAGACCCAGTACTTC. The encoded protein is CASSQGLAAILGETQYF.

This clonotype has at least ten counts. V gene TRBV5-1 combines with J gene TRBJ1-2; D unclear. The CDR3 has 13 amino acids. The V gene's germline CDR1 is SGHRS and CDR2 YFSETQ. The V and J ends lost 7 bases and 2 bases respectively, with 12 bases between them. The chain's CDR3 is CASRKPGNYGYTF. CDR3 nucleotide sequence: TGCGCCAGCCGAAAGCCGGGAAACTATGGCTACACCTTC.

In its sample, this clonotype was seen a few times. This chain uses TRBV20-1 with TRBJ1-5; D possibly corresponds to TRBD1 (5 bases). Germline V CDR1 and CDR2: DFQATT, SNEGSKA (reference sequence). The CDR3 totals 13 residues. The V end lost 2 bases, the J end lost 1 base, and 6 bases lay between the germline ends. The CDR3 DNA reads TGCAGTGCTAGACAGGGAAGCAATCAGCCCCAGCATTTT. Translating gives CSARQGSNQPQHF.

The genes are TRBV24-1 and TRBJ2-5, with D perhaps matching TRBD1 (5 bases). This CDR3 is 17 amino acids long. V lost 3 bases and J 0 bases, leaving 16 bases between the germline ends. Per germline, CDR1 KGHDR and CDR2 SFDVKD. The CDR3 region has the DNA TGTGCCACCAGTGATCCCCGCCAGGACACAAACCAAGAGACCCAGTACTTC. Amino acids: CATSDPRQDTNQETQYF.

V usage is TRBV5-1 and J usage is TRBJ1-1; TRBD1 might be the D (5 bases). CDR1 is SGHRS, CDR2 YFSETQ, per germline. Between the trimmed V and J ends, which lost 0 bases and 4 bases, there was a span of 10 bases. CDR3 size: 14 residues. In DNA form, the CDR3 reads TGCGCCAGCAGCTTGGTTGGTCAGGGCACTGAAGCTTTCTTT. Its protein product is CASSLVGQGTEAFF.

As for this clonotype: Since a much larger clone is just one base distant, this may be a read error. V and J are TRBV11-2 and TRBJ1-2; TRBD1 matches 8 bases. The V gene's germline CDR1 is SGHAT and CDR2 FQNNGV. This CDR3 region has 15 residues. With V trimmed by 5 bases and J by 7 bases, 12 bases remained unmatched. CDR3 amino acids: CASSHFIETGAGYTF. The CDR3 DNA reads TGTGCCAGCAGCCATTTTATCGAGACAGGGGCTGGCTACACCTTC.

This clonotype occurred many times. This chain joins TRBV5-1 and TRBJ2-7; either TRBD1 or TRBD2 may supply D (5 bases each). CDR1 and CDR2 (germline): SGHRS, YFSETQ. V was clipped by 4 bases and J by 3 bases, with 20 bases between them. The CDR3 is 16 residues long. In DNA, the CDR3 is TGCGCCAGCAGCCGGGGCCAGGGAGCCGTTGACTACGAGCAGTACTTC. This gives the protein CASSRGQGAVDYEQYF.

This clonotype was detected many times. The rearrangement uses TRBV18 and TRBJ2-7, with D possibly TRBD1 on 5 matching bases. V lost 2 bases to trimming and J lost 7 bases, with 12 bases between them. The CDR3 is 13 residues long. Germline-derived CDR1 and CDR2 are KGHSH and LQKENI. In nucleotides, the CDR3 is TGTGCCAGCTCACCAAATGGGGCGCGGGAGCAGTACTTC. This translates into CASSPNGAREQYF.

In this sample, this clonotype turned up many times. The CDR3 bases are TGCAGTGCTCGCGGACTAGCGGGAGAAAAGCAGTTCTTC. This encodes CSARGLAGEKQFF. V is TRBV20-1 and J is TRBJ2-1, with 13 bases fitting TRBD2. The CDR3 is 13 residues long. The ends lost 5 bases at V and 11 bases at J; junction bases unmatched: 6. CDR1 is DFQATT, CDR2 SNEGSKA, per germline (reference sequence).

The table lists this clonotype with a few counts. The rearrangement joins TRBV23-1 to TRBJ1-1, with D possibly matching TRBD1 (5 bases). TRBV23-1 is an ORF for which the function is uncertain. V was shortened by 4 bases and J by 0 bases, with 15 bases between the two germline ends. This CDR3 is 16 amino acids long. CDR3 nucleotide sequence: TGCGCCAGCAGTCGGGGACGGGGGAGCCTGAACACTGAAGCTTTCTTT. Translated, it gives CASSRGRGSLNTEAFF.

This clonotype has at least ten counts. The V gene is TRBV10-3, the J gene TRBJ1-1; 8 bases match TRBD1. V lost 8 bases and J lost 1; bases outside the gene matches: 3. Germline assignment: CDR1 ENHRY and CDR2 SYGVKD. The CDR3 runs to 13 residues. The CDR3 here is CAIAGQGNTEAFF. The CDR3 region has the DNA TGTGCCATCGCAGGACAGGGGAACACTGAAGCTTTCTTT.

This clonotype was seen repeatedly, ten times or more. The chain joins TRBV19 to TRBJ2-1; D may be TRBD1 (5 bases). This CDR3 is 14 amino acids long. Germline V CDR1 and CDR2: LNHDA, SQIVND (reference sequence). Trimming took 6 bases from V and 6 from J, leaving 15 bases between them. The CDR3, as DNA: TGTGCCAGTAGCATCTCGGTAGGGGCCAATGAGCAGTTCTTC. Its translation: CASSISVGANEQFF.

This clonotype was observed many times. The chain carries TRBV27 and TRBJ2-7; D is perhaps TRBD2 (6 bases). This CDR3 spans 16 amino acids. Between the trimmed V and J ends, which lost 2 bases and 1 base, there was a span of 15 bases. Germline V lookup: CDR1 MNHEY, CDR2 SMNVEV (reference sequence). The CDR3 loop is CASSLSHKDYSYEQYF. CDR3 nucleotides: TGTGCCAGCAGTTTAAGTCATAAGGACTATTCCTACGAGCAGTACTTC.